A selection of T cell receptor beta chains follows, all from one sample in a study of vaccination effects on CD4 cells after COVID-19. Assay: immunoSEQ multiplex PCR; the TCRdb copy retains only in-frame clones and omits some. The sample shows about 31,000 clones, approximately 68% of them seen only once. Their antigen targets remain unknown. The material sequenced was CD4+ T cells from PBMCs cultured with SARS-CoV-2 spike peptides, taken after COVID-19 vaccination. The receptors were gathered from a human donor who received a COVID-19 vaccine. Each CDR3 is given without its conserved first and last residue.

cdr3_aa: SASSTNEKLF; v_call: TRBV20-1; j_call: TRBJ1-4
cdr3_aa: AWSPKRGTVNTQPQH; v_call: TRBV30; j_call: TRBJ1-5
cdr3_aa: ASSYPPSIEAF; v_call: TRBV6-6; j_call: TRBJ1-1
cdr3_aa: ASSLWVINTGELF; v_call: TRBV27; j_call: TRBJ2-2
cdr3_aa: ASSLAQGRNNSPLH; v_call: TRBV5-1; j_call: TRBJ1-6
cdr3_aa: ASSQDATADQPQH; v_call: TRBV4-1; j_call: TRBJ1-5
cdr3_aa: ASSGTSGSNEQF; v_call: TRBV6-4; j_call: TRBJ2-1
cdr3_aa: ASSLRGLGKQY; v_call: TRBV11-2; j_call: TRBJ2-7
cdr3_aa: ASQASSGGNEQF; v_call: TRBV3-1/TRBV3-2; j_call: TRBJ2-1
cdr3_aa: ASSYSMRVETQY; v_call: TRBV6-5; j_call: TRBJ2-5
cdr3_aa: ASSQARQKL; v_call: TRBV14; j_call: TRBJ1-2
cdr3_aa: ASSLFGGGNTDTQY; v_call: TRBV28; j_call: TRBJ2-3
cdr3_aa: ASSDREGSTDTQY; v_call: TRBV9; j_call: TRBJ2-3
cdr3_aa: ASSLVPGTLSDTQY; v_call: TRBV7-6; j_call: TRBJ2-3
cdr3_aa: ASSLATGYSGNTIY; v_call: TRBV5-1; j_call: TRBJ1-3
cdr3_aa: ASSPQMGTDQPQH; v_call: TRBV3-1/TRBV3-2; j_call: TRBJ1-5
cdr3_aa: ASSIGYQDPGVGRNQPQH; v_call: TRBV19; j_call: TRBJ1-5